Listed here is a single T cell receptor beta chain. Its target is not known. With a J-beta primer mix and a sample-barcoded 5' primer, a second PCR ran about 7 to 12 cycles. Via MiXCR, TCRdb re-called the 5' RACE reads, giving one row per CDR3 protein. Of 450,000 to 700,000 distinct CDR3 sequences listed, 25% to 30% are singletons. This sample was included in a study of blood T cells in healthy people across ages. Findings of the study overall: The study found more naive CD4+ cells and higher diversity in long-lived than aged donors. Significant beta diversity loss was already apparent by age roughly 38, declining roughly linearly. Naive and antigen-experienced cells could not be conclusively compared, given unsorted PBMCs.

The CDR3 totals 14 residues. V lost 4 bases, J lost 4 bases, and 6 bases stayed unmatched. Germline values: CDR1 SGHDT, CDR2 YYEEEE. The TCR originated in a woman between 70 and 85 years old in good health. Sequenced input: blood. The chain is built from TRBV5-6 and TRBJ1-1, with 8 bases fitting TRBD1. The CDR3 nucleotides read TGTGCCAGCAGCACCGACAGGGGCCCCACTGAAGCTTTCTTT. It encodes CASSTDRGPTEAFF.